This T cell receptor beta chain stems from a study of shared clonotypes between healthy human individuals (dated by TCRdb to 2018 to 2021). As for the study more broadly: A couple of women and a few men aged 18 to 49 years were included in the cohort. For each donor, CD4 naive and CD4 memory were each given three plates, CD8 naive was given two plates, and CD8 memory was given one plate. To estimate repertoire size and how much clonotype sharing occurs between individuals, the study deeply sequenced the blood TCR repertoires of five healthy adults. Different laboratories and diverse techniques were used to prepare libraries and sequence TCR repertoires, to increase sequencing depth and limit assay-specific biases. Leukapheresis yielded between about 0.9 and 9 billion PBMCs per donor. Beyond this particular receptor, the publication reports: Pairwise subsampling indicated that sequencing depth was expected to affect the degree of clonotype sharing among donors. Larger estimated clonotype richness was generally found for naive subsets than for memory subsets. Sampling was limited to blood, and TCR repertoires in tissue likely differ from TCR repertoires in blood. Incomplete sequencing was indicated by rarefaction of sorted-subset datasets, despite the large sequencing depth. The genetic and exposure-history diversity represented was limited by the small number of donors. When several donors were compared, the shared fraction of clonotypes was about 5.5% for naive CD4, less than 4% for naive CD8, 2.3% for memory CD4, and 0.3% to 0.5% for memory CD8. Compared with non-shared clonotypes, clonotypes shared by all four sorted-subset donors had higher generation probabilities.

CD8 naive samples were obtained by positive selection for CCR7 among CD45RO-negative cells, yielding a CD45RA+CCR7+ population from which TemRA cells were excluded. Donors were healthy HIV-negative adults with no recently reported acute infections or vaccinations. All donors were Caucasian adults living in Nashville, Tennessee, USA. Blood was collected by leukapheresis, and PBMCs were isolated by Ficoll-Histopaque density gradient centrifugation and then cryopreserved in liquid nitrogen vapor phase. Analytical flow cytometry was used to check the purity and quantity of each magnetically sorted T cell population. Each sorted fraction had its genomic DNA isolated and then quantified by UV absorbance on a Nanodrop 2000c. The CDR3 has 16 amino acids, counting the end cysteine and phenylalanine. CDR3 DNA only is kept here, 48 bases in frame from base 1. TCR CDR3 regions were amplified from genomic DNA by multiplex PCR using the deep immunoSEQ assay. Extracted genomic DNA from each cell subset was spread evenly across all wells of several immunoSEQ 96-well plates, with each plate serving as a replicate. For sorted subsets, roughly 200 ng of genomic DNA, equivalent to roughly 30,000 T cell genomes, went into each replicate PCR. Purified libraries were measured with a Qubit 3.0 fluorometer, size-checked on a Bioanalyzer 2100, and measured again with the KAPA Library Quantification kit. A separate single-read 150-cycle Illumina NextSeq 550 flow cell was used to sequence each immunoSEQ 96-well plate. For the original study's pipeline: The immunoSEQ output contained only junctional sequences without quality scores, so filtering could not match that applied to full-length reads. Sequences were annotated with PyIR, a Python wrapper for IgBLAST v1.9, and V/J genes and CDR3 were assigned using IMGT germline references. Reads with weak V/J assignments (E-value above 1e-6), missing CDR3, stop codons, out-of-frame junctions, or ambiguous translated residues were removed. V3J clonotypes were defined as sequences sharing the same inferred V gene, J gene, and CDR3 amino acid sequence. Percentage overlap between repertoires was computed as shared unique clonotypes divided by the size of the smaller repertoire. Repertoire richness was assessed with RTK rarefaction, the Chao1 estimator, and Recon v2.1 estimates of unobserved clonotypes. OLGA was used to compute generation probabilities for all TCRbeta clonotypes that the gDNA method yielded from a handful of donors. TCRdb mirrors the immuneACCESS table, restricted to in-frame sequences. Some clones are absent from its copies; in checked studies, under half trace to an unresolved V gene, and the reason for the others is unknown. V and J calls and clone size follow that table, whereas D and trimming were derived from the DNA. Within this sample are about 2.2 million clones, with approximately 94% of them counted one time only. The ten largest clones capture 1.5% to 2% of the sample.

Of note for this clone: What antigen it recognizes has not been identified. Base qualities are not provided; no much larger clone lies one nucleotide away.

The TCR was taken from a man younger than 35 in good health. Some clones in this sample may be carry-over from other donors' samples. Recombination connected TRBV21-1 to TRBJ2-7; the table's D call of TRBD1 was not tested on the DNA. TRBV21-1 is a pseudogene. The sequenced sample was naive CD8+ T cells from PBMCs. This specimen's cell subset or site label, per the study, means: CD45RA+CCR7+. The CDR3 is CASSPLDSRFPYEQYF. At the DNA level, the sequence is TGTGCCAGCTCCCCCCTGGACAGCCGCTTTCCCTACGAGCAGTACTTC.